This is a list of T cell receptor beta chains from one sample in a study of PD-1 blockade in classical Hodgkin lymphoma. Method: immunoSEQ multiplex PCR; TCRdb's copy keeps in-frame clones and lacks some. The sample includes over 25,000 clones, roughly 90% of them seen just once. The sample consisted of CD4+ T cells from blood. The receptor set was obtained from a human donor with classical Hodgkin lymphoma. The CDR3 runs from the conserved cysteine through the conserved F or W. D genes are given only for firm matches. Clone size appears in some rows only: once, few, many, or a class for an expanded clone.

j_gene: TRBJ2-3; abundance: -; v_gene: TRBV7-9; d_gene: -; CDR3aa: CASRAGLSTDTQYF; CDR3nt: TGTGCCAGCAGGGCGGGGCTTAGCACAGATACGCAGTATTTT
j_gene: TRBJ2-3; abundance: -; v_gene: TRBV18; d_gene: TRBD1; CDR3aa: CASSAAGQGTDTQYF; CDR3nt: TGTGCCAGCTCCGCGGCGGGACAGGGCACAGATACGCAGTATTTT
j_gene: TRBJ1-6; abundance: -; v_gene: TRBV18; d_gene: TRBD1; CDR3aa: CASSPRQGNLNSPLHF; CDR3nt: TGTGCCAGCTCACCTCGACAGGGGAACTTAAATTCACCCCTCCACTTT
j_gene: TRBJ2-7; abundance: -; v_gene: TRBV5-1; d_gene: -; CDR3aa: CASSFTDYEQYF; CDR3nt: TGCGCCAGCAGCTTTACCGATTACGAGCAGTACTTC
j_gene: TRBJ1-1; abundance: -; v_gene: TRBV6-5; d_gene: TRBD1; CDR3aa: CASSYGTGNEAFF; CDR3nt: TGTGCCAGCAGTTACGGGACAGGGAATGAAGCTTTCTTT
j_gene: TRBJ2-7; abundance: -; v_gene: TRBV30; d_gene: -; CDR3aa: CAWSARLRSEQYF; CDR3nt: TGTGCCTGGAGTGCTCGGCTTCGGAGCGAGCAGTACTTC
j_gene: TRBJ2-7; abundance: -; v_gene: TRBV30; d_gene: -; CDR3aa: CAWDKGRHYEQYF; CDR3nt: TGTGCCTGGGACAAAGGACGGCACTACGAGCAGTACTTC
j_gene: TRBJ1-2; abundance: few; v_gene: TRBV5-4; d_gene: -; CDR3aa: CASSLGGERGYTF; CDR3nt: TGTGCCAGCAGCTTGGGAGGGGAGCGTGGCTACACCTTC
j_gene: TRBJ2-1; abundance: -; v_gene: TRBV5-1; d_gene: -; CDR3aa: CASSLQGNEQFF; CDR3nt: TGCGCCAGCAGCTTGCAGGGGAATGAGCAGTTCTTC
j_gene: TRBJ1-4; abundance: -; v_gene: TRBV4-3; d_gene: -; CDR3aa: CASSQEGVEEKLFF; CDR3nt: TGCGCCAGCAGCCAAGAAGGAGTGGAAGAAAAACTGTTTTTT
j_gene: TRBJ2-7; abundance: -; v_gene: TRBV28; d_gene: TRBD2; CDR3aa: CASRGLAGLYEQYF; CDR3nt: TGTGCCAGCAGAGGACTAGCGGGATTGTACGAGCAGTACTTC
j_gene: TRBJ2-2; abundance: -; v_gene: TRBV19; d_gene: -; CDR3aa: CASSPHVRTGELFF; CDR3nt: TGTGCCAGTAGTCCCCATGTACGGACCGGGGAGCTGTTTTTT
j_gene: TRBJ2-1; abundance: -; v_gene: TRBV11-3; d_gene: -; CDR3aa: CASSLGTGVDEQFF; CDR3nt: TGTGCCAGCAGCTTAGGTACGGGAGTGGATGAGCAGTTCTTC
j_gene: TRBJ2-2; abundance: -; v_gene: TRBV28; d_gene: TRBD2; CDR3aa: CASIWREGTGELFF; CDR3nt: TGTGCCAGCATCTGGCGGGAGGGCACCGGGGAGCTGTTTTTT
j_gene: TRBJ2-7; abundance: -; v_gene: TRBV28; d_gene: -; CDR3aa: CASRTWSGGVFEQYF; CDR3nt: TGTGCCAGCAGGACCTGGAGTGGCGGGGTTTTCGAGCAGTACTTC
j_gene: TRBJ1-3; abundance: -; v_gene: TRBV19; d_gene: -; CDR3aa: CASSPATVTGNTIYF; CDR3nt: TGTGCCAGTAGTCCTGCGACAGTCACCGGAAACACCATATATTTT
j_gene: TRBJ2-3; abundance: -; v_gene: TRBV28; d_gene: TRBD2; CDR3aa: CASSSPTSGRAGTQYF; CDR3nt: TGTGCCAGCAGTTCCCCGACTAGCGGGAGGGCCGGAACGCAGTATTTT
j_gene: TRBJ2-5; abundance: -; v_gene: TRBV7-2; d_gene: -; CDR3aa: CASSLGSQETQYF; CDR3nt: TGTGCCAGCAGCTTAGGAAGTCAAGAGACCCAGTACTTC
j_gene: TRBJ2-4; abundance: -; v_gene: TRBV5-6; d_gene: TRBD2; CDR3aa: CASSLIGRSENIQYF; CDR3nt: TGTGCCAGCAGCTTGATCGGGAGGAGCGAAAACATTCAGTACTTC
j_gene: TRBJ2-3; abundance: -; v_gene: TRBV7-6; d_gene: TRBD2; CDR3aa: CASSKRLAGSTDTQYF; CDR3nt: TGTGCCAGCAGCAAAAGACTAGCCGGGAGCACAGATACGCAGTATTTT
j_gene: TRBJ2-7; abundance: -; v_gene: TRBV5-6; d_gene: -; CDR3aa: CASSATYEQYF; CDR3nt: TGTGCCAGCAGCGCGACCTACGAGCAGTACTTC
j_gene: TRBJ2-7; abundance: -; v_gene: TRBV7-8; d_gene: -; CDR3aa: CASSLVVGQYF; CDR3nt: TGTGCCAGCAGCTTAGTAGTTGGGCAGTACTTC
j_gene: TRBJ2-7; abundance: -; v_gene: TRBV19; d_gene: -; CDR3aa: CASSTAGASLYEQYF; CDR3nt: TGTGCCAGTAGTACTGCAGGGGCAAGCCTCTACGAGCAGTACTTC
j_gene: TRBJ1-1; abundance: few; v_gene: TRBV19; d_gene: TRBD1; CDR3aa: CASSMWGGQVNTEAFF; CDR3nt: TGTGCCAGTAGTATGTGGGGGGGACAGGTGAACACTGAAGCTTTCTTT
j_gene: TRBJ1-2; abundance: -; v_gene: TRBV5-4; d_gene: TRBD1; CDR3aa: CASSLDPGTAYGYTF; CDR3nt: TGTGCCAGCAGCTTGGATCCCGGGACAGCTTATGGCTACACCTTC
j_gene: TRBJ2-7; abundance: -; v_gene: TRBV19; d_gene: TRBD1; CDR3aa: CASSTLLGQGGEQYF; CDR3nt: TGTGCCAGTAGTACCCTCCTGGGACAGGGGGGCGAGCAGTACTTC
j_gene: TRBJ2-2; abundance: -; v_gene: TRBV9; d_gene: TRBD2; CDR3aa: CASSIRGDTNTGELFF; CDR3nt: TGTGCCAGCAGCATCCGGGGGGATACGAACACCGGGGAGCTGTTTTTT
j_gene: TRBJ2-3; abundance: -; v_gene: TRBV5-1; d_gene: TRBD1; CDR3aa: CASSLEGTGGDTQYF; CDR3nt: TGCGCCAGCAGCTTGGAGGGGACAGGGGGAGATACGCAGTATTTT
j_gene: TRBJ2-2; abundance: -; v_gene: TRBV7-2; d_gene: TRBD2; CDR3aa: CASSLTGRNVGELFF; CDR3nt: TGTGCCAGCAGCTTAACCGGGAGGAATGTCGGGGAGCTGTTTTTT
j_gene: TRBJ2-7; abundance: -; v_gene: TRBV19; d_gene: -; CDR3aa: CASSIGGEQYF; CDR3nt: TGTGCCAGTAGTATCGGTGGGGAGCAGTACTTC
j_gene: TRBJ2-6; abundance: -; v_gene: TRBV2; d_gene: -; CDR3aa: CASSVDRRGGGANVLTF; CDR3nt: TGTGCCAGCAGTGTGGACAGGCGGGGAGGTGGGGCCAACGTCCTGACTTTC
j_gene: TRBJ2-5; abundance: -; v_gene: TRBV29-1; d_gene: -; CDR3aa: CSVRRGGETQYF; CDR3nt: TGCAGCGTCCGTAGGGGTGGGGAGACCCAGTACTTC
j_gene: TRBJ1-2; abundance: -; v_gene: TRBV5-1; d_gene: TRBD1; CDR3aa: CASSLEPGQGNGYTF; CDR3nt: TGCGCCAGCAGCTTGGAACCAGGACAGGGGAATGGCTACACCTTC
j_gene: TRBJ2-1; abundance: -; v_gene: TRBV7-9; d_gene: -; CDR3aa: CASSQAWDTVTHNEQFF; CDR3nt: TGTGCCAGCAGCCAGGCGTGGGACACCGTAACTCACAATGAGCAGTTCTTC
j_gene: TRBJ2-5; abundance: -; v_gene: TRBV5-4; d_gene: TRBD1; CDR3aa: CASRPRTGGETQYF; CDR3nt: TGTGCCAGCAGGCCCCGAACAGGGGGGGAGACCCAGTACTTC
j_gene: TRBJ1-1; abundance: -; v_gene: TRBV11-2; d_gene: -; CDR3aa: CASSNERETEAFF; CDR3nt: TGTGCCAGCAGCAACGAGAGGGAAACTGAAGCTTTCTTT
j_gene: TRBJ1-5; abundance: few; v_gene: TRBV2; d_gene: -; CDR3aa: CASSSWGSNQPQHF; CDR3nt: TGTGCCAGCAGTAGCTGGGGTAGCAATCAGCCCCAGCATTTT
j_gene: TRBJ2-2; abundance: -; v_gene: TRBV28; d_gene: -; CDR3aa: CASSLLAPGELFF; CDR3nt: TGTGCCAGCAGTTTGTTGGCCCCCGGGGAGCTGTTTTTT
j_gene: TRBJ1-3; abundance: -; v_gene: TRBV28; d_gene: TRBD1; CDR3aa: CASSSPGQGTYSGNTIYF; CDR3nt: TGTGCCAGCAGTTCACCGGGACAGGGAACTTACTCTGGAAACACCATATATTTT
j_gene: TRBJ1-1; abundance: -; v_gene: TRBV2; d_gene: -; CDR3aa: CASSEMVNTEAFF; CDR3nt: TGTGCCAGCAGTGAAATGGTGAACACTGAAGCTTTCTTT
j_gene: TRBJ1-2; abundance: -; v_gene: TRBV28; d_gene: -; CDR3aa: CASSLPGKDGYTF; CDR3nt: TGTGCCAGCAGTTTACCGGGTAAAGACGGCTACACCTTC
j_gene: TRBJ2-6; abundance: -; v_gene: TRBV15; d_gene: -; CDR3aa: CATSREIGFSGANVLTF; CDR3nt: TGTGCCACCAGCAGAGAGATCGGATTCTCTGGGGCCAACGTCCTGACTTTC
j_gene: TRBJ2-7; abundance: -; v_gene: TRBV5-8; d_gene: -; CDR3aa: CASSVHRVSSYEQYF; CDR3nt: TGTGCCAGCAGCGTGCACAGGGTTAGCTCCTACGAGCAGTACTTC
j_gene: TRBJ2-7; abundance: -; v_gene: TRBV29-1; d_gene: TRBD1; CDR3aa: CSVSQGSEQYF; CDR3nt: TGCAGCGTGTCACAGGGGAGCGAGCAGTACTTC
j_gene: TRBJ2-7; abundance: -; v_gene: TRBV5-4; d_gene: -; CDR3aa: CASSVKTGTRGEQYF; CDR3nt: TGTGCCAGCAGCGTTAAAACCGGGACCCGGGGCGAGCAGTACTTC
j_gene: TRBJ1-2; abundance: -; v_gene: TRBV10-3; d_gene: -; CDR3aa: CAISESRYGYTF; CDR3nt: TGTGCCATCAGTGAGTCCCGCTATGGCTACACCTTC
j_gene: TRBJ2-1; abundance: few; v_gene: TRBV19; d_gene: -; CDR3aa: CASSMVPSYNEQFF; CDR3nt: TGTGCCAGTAGTATGGTCCCATCCTACAATGAGCAGTTCTTC
j_gene: TRBJ2-1; abundance: -; v_gene: TRBV6-5; d_gene: TRBD2; CDR3aa: CASSYETSGYNEQFF; CDR3nt: TGTGCCAGCAGTTACGAGACTAGCGGTTACAATGAGCAGTTCTTC
j_gene: TRBJ2-5; abundance: few; v_gene: TRBV5-5; d_gene: -; CDR3aa: CASSWQGGEETQYF; CDR3nt: TGTGCCAGCAGCTGGCAGGGTGGGGAAGAGACCCAGTACTTC
j_gene: TRBJ1-1; abundance: -; v_gene: TRBV28; d_gene: -; CDR3aa: CASSDTEAFF; CDR3nt: TGTGCCAGCTCGGACACTGAAGCTTTCTTT
j_gene: TRBJ1-1; abundance: -; v_gene: TRBV6-5; d_gene: -; CDR3aa: CASSYVPRAPTEAFF; CDR3nt: TGTGCCAGCAGTTATGTCCCGAGGGCTCCCACTGAAGCTTTCTTT
j_gene: TRBJ2-7; abundance: -; v_gene: TRBV27; d_gene: -; CDR3aa: CASSLQLPYEQYF; CDR3nt: TGTGCCAGCAGTTTGCAACTCCCCTACGAGCAGTACTTC
j_gene: TRBJ1-4; abundance: -; v_gene: TRBV7-2; d_gene: -; CDR3aa: CASSAAGLGLFF; CDR3nt: TGTGCCAGCAGCGCGGCAGGACTAGGACTGTTTTTT
j_gene: TRBJ2-3; abundance: -; v_gene: TRBV11-3; d_gene: -; CDR3aa: CASSLGVTDTQYF; CDR3nt: TGTGCCAGCAGCTTAGGTGTCACAGATACGCAGTATTTT